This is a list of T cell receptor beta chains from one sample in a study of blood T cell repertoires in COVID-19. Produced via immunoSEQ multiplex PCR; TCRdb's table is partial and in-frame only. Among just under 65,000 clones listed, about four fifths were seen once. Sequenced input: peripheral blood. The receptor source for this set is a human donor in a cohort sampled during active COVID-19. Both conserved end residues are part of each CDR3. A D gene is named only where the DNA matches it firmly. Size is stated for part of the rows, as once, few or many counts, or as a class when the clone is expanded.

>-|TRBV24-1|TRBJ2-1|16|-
CATSESGALGWNEQFF
TGTGCCACCAGTGAATCAGGGGCCCTCGGATGGAATGAGCAGTTCTTC
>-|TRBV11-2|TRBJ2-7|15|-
CASSLVTTGFYEQYF
TGTGCCAGCAGCTTAGTGACTACCGGGTTCTACGAGCAGTACTTC
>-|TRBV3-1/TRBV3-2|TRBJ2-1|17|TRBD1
CASSVGVGGVTGNEQFF
TGTGCCAGCAGCGTCGGGGTAGGGGGCGTTACGGGCAATGAGCAGTTCTTC
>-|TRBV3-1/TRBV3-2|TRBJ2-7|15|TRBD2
CASSQVSGANYEQYF
TGTGCCAGCAGCCAAGTTAGCGGGGCCAATTACGAGCAGTACTTC
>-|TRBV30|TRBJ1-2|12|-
CAWARQSYGYTF
TGTGCCTGGGCGCGACAGTCCTATGGCTACACCTTC
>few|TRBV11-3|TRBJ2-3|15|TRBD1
CASSLAGTGSDTQYF
TGTGCCAGCAGCTTAGCCGGGACAGGGTCAGATACGCAGTATTTT
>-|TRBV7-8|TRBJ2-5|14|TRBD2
CASSLGASGATQYF
TGTGCCAGCAGCTTAGGGGCAAGCGGGGCGACCCAGTACTTC
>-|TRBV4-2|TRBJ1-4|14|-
CASSQAGSNEKLFF
TGTGCCAGCAGCCAAGCAGGGTCTAATGAAAAACTGTTTTTT
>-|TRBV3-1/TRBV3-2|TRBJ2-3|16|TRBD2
CASRGLAGASTDTQYF
TGTGCCAGCAGGGGACTAGCGGGGGCCAGCACAGATACGCAGTATTTT
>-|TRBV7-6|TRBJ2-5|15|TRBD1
CASSLNPGTGETQYF
TGTGCCAGCAGCCTCAATCCCGGGACAGGGGAGACCCAGTACTTC
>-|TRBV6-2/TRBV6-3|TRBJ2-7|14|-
CASSSPPGSYEQYF
TGTGCCAGCAGTTCCCCCCCCGGGTCCTACGAGCAGTACTTC
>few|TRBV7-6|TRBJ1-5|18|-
CASSLARRSGAEYQPQHF
TGTGCCAGCAGCTTAGCGCGGAGGTCAGGGGCCGAATATCAGCCCCAGCATTTT
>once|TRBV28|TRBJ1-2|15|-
CASSTRGGGPYGYTF
TGTGCCAGCAGTACCCGGGGAGGGGGACCCTATGGCTACACCTTC
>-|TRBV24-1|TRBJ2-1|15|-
CATSDLSRGGDEQFF
TGTGCCACCAGTGATTTGTCCCGGGGTGGCGATGAGCAGTTCTTC
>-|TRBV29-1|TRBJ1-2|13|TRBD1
CSEKTGGAYGYTF
TGCAGCGAAAAGACAGGGGGCGCATATGGCTACACCTTC
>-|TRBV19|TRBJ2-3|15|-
CASRLQAASTDTQYF
TGTGCCAGTAGGCTACAGGCAGCTAGCACAGATACGCAGTATTTT
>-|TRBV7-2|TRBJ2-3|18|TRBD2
CASSLRGVAAPFTDTQYF
TGTGCCAGCAGCTTACGGGGGGTGGCGGCTCCTTTCACAGATACGCAGTATTTT
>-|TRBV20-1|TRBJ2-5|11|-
CSATYSETQYF
TGCAGTGCTACTTACTCTGAGACCCAGTACTTC
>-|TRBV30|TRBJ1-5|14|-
CAWSVGGGDQPQHF
TGTGCCTGGAGCGTAGGGGGTGGCGATCAGCCCCAGCATTTT
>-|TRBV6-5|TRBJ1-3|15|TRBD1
CASRAQGAGGNTIYF
TGTGCCAGCAGAGCGCAGGGGGCCGGTGGAAACACCATATATTTT
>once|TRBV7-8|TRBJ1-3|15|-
CASSLSIGAGNTIYF
TGTGCCAGCAGCTTATCTATTGGAGCTGGAAACACCATATATTTT
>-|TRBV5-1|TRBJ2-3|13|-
CASSLGLQDTQYF
TGCGCCAGCAGCTTGGGGTTACAAGATACGCAGTATTTT
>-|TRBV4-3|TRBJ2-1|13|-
CASSQGRWDEQFF
TGCGCCAGCAGCCAAGGGAGGTGGGATGAGCAGTTCTTC
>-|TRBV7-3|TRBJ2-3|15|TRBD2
CASSSNGGAPDTQYF
TGTGCCAGCAGCTCTAACGGGGGGGCTCCAGATACGCAGTATTTT
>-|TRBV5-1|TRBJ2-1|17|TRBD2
CASSFYGGGALYNEQFF
TGCGCCAGCAGCTTTTACGGCGGGGGGGCATTATACAATGAGCAGTTCTTC
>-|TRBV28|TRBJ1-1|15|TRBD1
CASSRRTGRNTEAFF
TGTGCCAGCAGTCGTAGGACAGGGAGGAACACTGAAGCTTTCTTT
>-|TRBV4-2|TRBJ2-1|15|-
CASSQGQRSYNEQFF
TGTGCCAGCAGCCAGGGTCAGCGGTCCTACAATGAGCAGTTCTTC
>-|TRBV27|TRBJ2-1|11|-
CASRKGDEQFF
TGTGCCAGCAGAAAGGGGGATGAGCAGTTCTTC
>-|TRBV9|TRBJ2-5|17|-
CASSVDRQGWYQETQYF
TGTGCCAGCAGCGTAGATCGTCAGGGGTGGTACCAAGAGACCCAGTACTTC
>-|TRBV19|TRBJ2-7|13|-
CASSNTRFDEQYF
TGTGCCAGTAGTAACACTAGATTCGACGAGCAGTACTTC
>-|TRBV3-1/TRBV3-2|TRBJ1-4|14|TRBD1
CASSQRTGTEKLFF
TGTGCCAGCAGCCAGCGGACAGGGACGGAAAAACTGTTTTTT
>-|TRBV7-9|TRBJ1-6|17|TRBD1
CASSFEQGPRSNSPLHF
TGTGCCAGCAGCTTCGAACAGGGGCCCCGGAGTAATTCACCCCTCCACTTT
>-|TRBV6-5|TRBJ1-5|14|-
CASSLAASNQPQHF
TGTGCCAGCTCCCTGGCGGCGAGCAATCAGCCCCAGCATTTT
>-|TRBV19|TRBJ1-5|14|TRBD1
CASRDRGRNQPQHF
TGTGCCAGTAGGGACAGGGGGCGTAATCAGCCCCAGCATTTT
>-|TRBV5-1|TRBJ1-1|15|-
CASSLDGFRTTEAFF
TGCGCCAGCAGCTTGGACGGGTTCCGAACCACTGAAGCTTTCTTT
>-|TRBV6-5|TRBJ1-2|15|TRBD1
CASSYMTGLNYGYTF
TGTGCCAGCAGTTACATGACAGGGCTGAACTATGGCTACACCTTC
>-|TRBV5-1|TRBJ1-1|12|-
CASTNRNTEAFF
TGCGCCAGCACGAACAGGAACACTGAAGCTTTCTTT
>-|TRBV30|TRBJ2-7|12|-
CAWSVRGNEQYF
TGTGCCTGGAGTGTACGAGGGAACGAGCAGTACTTC
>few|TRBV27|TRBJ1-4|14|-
CASSAVGGDEKLFF
TGTGCCAGCAGCGCTGTGGGAGGGGATGAAAAACTGTTTTTT
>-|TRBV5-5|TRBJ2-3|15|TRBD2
CASSLWTSGEVTQYF
TGTGCCAGCAGCTTGTGGACTAGCGGGGAAGTCACGCAGTATTTT
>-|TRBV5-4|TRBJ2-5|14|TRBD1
CASSLGQGRETQYF
TGTGCCAGCAGCTTGGGACAGGGTCGGGAGACCCAGTACTTC
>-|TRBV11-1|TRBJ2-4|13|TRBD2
CASSASRGGIQYF
TGTGCCAGCAGCGCAAGTCGGGGGGGCATTCAGTACTTC